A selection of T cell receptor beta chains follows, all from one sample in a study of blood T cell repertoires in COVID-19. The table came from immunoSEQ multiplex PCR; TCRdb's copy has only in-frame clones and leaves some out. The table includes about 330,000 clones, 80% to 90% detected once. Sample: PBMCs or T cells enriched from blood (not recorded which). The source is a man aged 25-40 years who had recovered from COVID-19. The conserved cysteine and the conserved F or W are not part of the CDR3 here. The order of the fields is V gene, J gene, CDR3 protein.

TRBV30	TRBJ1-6	AWSWDRAGSPLH
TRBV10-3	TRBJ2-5	AISGGGGQETQY
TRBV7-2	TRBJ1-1	ASSLASGVTEAF
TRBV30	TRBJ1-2	AWSVRGRSNYGYT
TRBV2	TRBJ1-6	ASSRTGLYSPLH
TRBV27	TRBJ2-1	ASSIQGISTYNEQF
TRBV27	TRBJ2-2	ASSPWAGGTGELF
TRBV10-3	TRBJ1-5	AINDSINQPQH
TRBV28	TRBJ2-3	ASTSGRDDYSNTQY
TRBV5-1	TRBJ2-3	ASSLRGASTDTQY
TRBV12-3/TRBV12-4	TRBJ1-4	ASRGGQPEKLF
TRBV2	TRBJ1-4	ASSVGTEKATNEKLF
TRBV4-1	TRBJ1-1	ASSWAGGGTEAF
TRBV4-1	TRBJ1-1	ASSQAQATTNTEAF
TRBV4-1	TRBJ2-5	ASSPQLAGRGETQY
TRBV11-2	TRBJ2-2	ASSSVNTGELF
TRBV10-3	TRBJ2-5	AISELRGPRETQY
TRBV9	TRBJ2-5	ASSVATWQETQY
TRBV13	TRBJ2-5	ASSLLGIAGTMGETQY
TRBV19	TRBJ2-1	ASTAGTESSYNEQF
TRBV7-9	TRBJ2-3	ASSLVSGAADTQY
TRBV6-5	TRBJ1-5	ASRHLQRGPQH
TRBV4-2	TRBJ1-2	ASSQERGQGDGYT
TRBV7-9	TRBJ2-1	ASSLGSPATKAQF
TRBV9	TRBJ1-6	ASGGGTYNSPLH
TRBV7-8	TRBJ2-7	ASSLEGDYEQY
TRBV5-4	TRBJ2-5	ASSLGLAVETQY
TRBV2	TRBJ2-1	AIELAGGYNEQF
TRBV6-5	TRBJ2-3	ASSYGAGSLDTQY
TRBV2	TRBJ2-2	ASSEAGLAAGELF
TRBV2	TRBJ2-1	ASGRENEQF
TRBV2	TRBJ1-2	ASSESTGGSSGYT
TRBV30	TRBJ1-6	AWSLNTGGSPLH
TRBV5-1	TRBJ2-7	ASSDDRGGEQY
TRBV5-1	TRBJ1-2	ASSLAPGQGDYGYT
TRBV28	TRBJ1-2	ASSLLSGGYGYT
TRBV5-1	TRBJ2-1	ASSPSGGEYNEQF
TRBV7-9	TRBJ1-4	ASSLLSGGKGEKLF
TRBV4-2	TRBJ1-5	ASSQEVSGNQPQH
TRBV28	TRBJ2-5	ASSRLAGGVGTQY
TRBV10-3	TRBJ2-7	AITPQGELYEQY
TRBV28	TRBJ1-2	ASSLRWQYGYT
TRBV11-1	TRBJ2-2	ASSLWGGVAGELF
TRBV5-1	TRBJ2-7	ASSFSGYVGEQY
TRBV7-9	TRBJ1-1	ASSQTGEAF
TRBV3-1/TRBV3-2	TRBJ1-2	ASSQGSTNYGYT